This TCR beta chain was retrieved from a study of blood T cell repertoires in COVID-19. Germline CDR1 reads SEHNR; CDR2 reads FQNEAQ (reference sequence). The CDR3 is made up of 15 amino acids. Trimming removed 0 bases at V and 3 bases at J, with 11 bases between. Cohorts were assigned according to the clinical history that participants reported. Assay: immunoSEQ multiplex PCR; the TCRdb copy retains only in-frame clones and omits some. The sample contains a few hundred thousand clones, over 80% of which appear only once. The sample comprised PBMCs or T cells enriched from blood (not recorded which). This sequence was found in a man aged 25-45 years who had recovered from COVID-19. V is TRBV7-9 and J is TRBJ1-1; D unresolved. CDR3 amino acids: CASSLAPIEYTEAFF. CDR3 bases: TGTGCCAGCAGCTTAGCCCCGATAGAATACACTGAAGCTTTCTTT.